The TCR beta chain described here comes from a study of memory CD4+ T cells and cytomegalovirus serostatus. V lost 3 bases, J lost 1 base, and 7 bases stayed unmatched. The CDR3 consists of 17 residues. Germline V gene sequence: CDR1 SGHNT, CDR2 YENEEA. Only in-frame clones appear in the TCRdb table, and some are missing; sequencing was by immunoSEQ multiplex PCR. The data show some 48,000 clones, roughly 78% seen once. Single viable CD3+CD4+CD8-CD45RO+ cells were sorted as the memory CD4+ T cells. After thawing, CD4+ T cells were positively selected. Sequenced sample: memory CD4+ T cells from blood. This receptor was obtained from an adult in good health and CMV-seronegative. V gene TRBV11-3 combines with J gene TRBJ2-2; 8 bases fit TRBD1. CDR3 DNA: TGTGCCAGCAGCTTTGGTGTGACAGGGGTGAACACCGGGGAGCTGTTTTTT. Protein sequence: CASSFGVTGVNTGELFF. The whole variable domain, filled in from reference TRBV11-3 and TRBJ2-2, reads EAGVVQSPRYKIIEKKQPVAFWCNPISGHNTLYWYLQNLGQGPELLIRYENEEAVDDSQLPKDRFSAERLKGVDSTLKIQPAELGDSAVYLCASSFGVTGVNTGELFFGEGSRLTVL.